The rows below give T cell receptor beta chains drawn from one sample of a study of CD8 T cells in ankylosing spondylitis. From the 5' RACE reads, TCRdb called clonotypes with MiXCR, one entry per CDR3 protein. The table lists about 270,000 distinct CDR3 sequences, approximately 30% of them singletons, with about 4.2% in the top ten. What was sequenced was blood, either unsorted or a sorted T cell fraction (not recorded which). The source of these receptors is a male donor with ankylosing spondylitis or in good health (not recorded which). Each CDR3 is given with its conserved first and last residue. A D gene is named only where the DNA matches it firmly. Some rows mark clone size as missing; the rest say once, few, many or name a class of expanded clone.

D,V,size,J,CDR3,DNA
TRBD1,TRBV5-1,few,TRBJ1-5,CASSGTGDPNQPQHF,TGCGCCAGCAGCGGCACAGGGGACCCGAATCAGCCCCAGCATTTT
TRBD2,TRBV29-1,many,TRBJ2-5,CSVGRTSGEETQYF,TGCAGCGTTGGCCGGACTAGCGGGGAGGAGACCCAGTACTTC
-,TRBV20-1,-,TRBJ1-5,CSASRLDQPQHF,TGCAGTGCTAGCAGGTTGGATCAGCCCCAGCATTTT
-,TRBV11-2,once,TRBJ2-5,CASSSEGSKSGTETQYF,TGTGCCAGCAGCTCGGAAGGGTCAAAATCAGGGACGGAGACCCAGTACTTC
-,TRBV21-1,-,TRBJ2-3,CAGGGLAGGPPDTQYF,TGTGCCGGCGGTGGACTAGCGGGGGGGCCCCCAGATACGCAGTATTTT
-,TRBV12-3/TRBV12-4,few,TRBJ2-3,CASSFAGSTDTQYF,TGTGCCAGCAGTTTTGCAGGTAGCACAGATACGCAGTATTTT
-,TRBV7-2,-,TRBJ1-5,CASRPTGSSNQPQHF,TGTGCCAGCAGACCTACAGGGTCTAGCAATCAGCCCCAGCATTTT
TRBD2,TRBV12-3/TRBV12-4,-,TRBJ2-5,CASSDRGGLQETQYF,TGTGCCAGCAGCGACCGGGGGGGGCTCCAAGAGACCCAGTACTTC
TRBD2,TRBV28,-,TRBJ2-1,CASSLSGTPLDNEQFF,TGTGCCAGCAGTTTAAGCGGGACGCCGCTCGACAATGAGCAGTTCTTC
-,TRBV12-3/TRBV12-4,few,TRBJ1-2,CASTLSWGNYGYTF,TGTGCCAGCACTCTCTCCTGGGGTAACTATGGCTACACCTTC
-,TRBV29-1,few,TRBJ2-7,CSVESGGQTSYEQYF,TGCAGCGTTGAATCGGGAGGACAGACCTCCTACGAGCAGTACTTC
TRBD2,TRBV5-5,-,TRBJ2-5,CASSLEPGGTREETQYF,TGTGCCAGCAGCTTGGAGCCGGGGGGGACTAGAGAAGAGACCCAGTACTTC
-,TRBV20-1,-,TRBJ2-5,CSARDHPETQYF,TGCAGTGCTAGGGACCACCCAGAGACCCAGTACTTC
-,TRBV5-1,many,TRBJ2-5,CASSPAWGTQETQYF,TGCGCCAGCAGCCCGGCGTGGGGGACTCAAGAGACCCAGTACTTC
TRBD1,TRBV20-1,-,TRBJ2-7,CSASRDRGDEQYF,TGCAGTGCTAGCCGGGACAGGGGTGACGAGCAGTACTTC
TRBD1,TRBV28,-,TRBJ1-1,CASSFPRTGDLMNTEAFF,TGTGCCAGCAGTTTCCCCAGGACAGGGGACCTTATGAACACTGAAGCTTTCTTT
-,TRBV18,-,TRBJ2-2,CASSPKGLSGELFF,TGTGCCAGCTCACCAAAGGGACTCTCCGGGGAGCTGTTTTTT
-,TRBV29-1,-,TRBJ2-7,CSVRSSYEQYF,TGCAGCGTTCGGAGCTCCTACGAGCAGTACTTC
-,TRBV20-1,few,TRBJ1-2,CSAPAARTYGYTF,TGCAGTGCCCCGGCGGCCCGGACCTATGGCTACACCTTC
TRBD2,TRBV7-8,-,TRBJ2-5,CASSFSYGTRKETQYF,TGTGCCAGCAGCTTCAGCTACGGGACTAGGAAAGAGACCCAGTACTTC
-,TRBV5-5,-,TRBJ1-5,CASSGTPYQPQHF,TGTGCCAGCAGCGGGACTCCATATCAGCCCCAGCATTTT
TRBD1,TRBV5-1,-,TRBJ2-7,CASSLPGQGASYEQYF,TGCGCCAGCAGCCTTCCGGGACAGGGGGCATCTTACGAGCAGTACTTC
-,TRBV6-1,many,TRBJ2-1,CASSPAGGRSSYNEQFF,TGTGCCAGCAGCCCAGCAGGAGGGCGGAGCTCCTACAATGAGCAGTTCTTC
TRBD2,TRBV7-6,-,TRBJ2-2,CASSLGVAGGRTGELFF,TGTGCCAGCAGCTTAGGGGTAGCGGGGGGTCGCACCGGGGAGCTGTTTTTT
TRBD1,TRBV5-1,-,TRBJ2-3,CASSLATGGTSTDTQYF,TGCGCCAGCAGCTTGGCCACAGGGGGGACTAGCACAGATACGCAGTATTTT
-,TRBV20-1,few,TRBJ1-4,CSARDPTTGTGEKLFF,TGCAGTGCTAGAGACCCGACCACAGGGACGGGGGAAAAACTGTTTTTT
-,TRBV20-1,-,TRBJ1-6,CSARVSVARNNSPLHF,TGCAGTGCTAGAGTTTCCGTGGCCCGCAATAATTCACCCCTCCACTTT
TRBD1,TRBV12-3/TRBV12-4,few,TRBJ2-5,CASSTGVETQYF,TGTGCCAGCAGCACAGGGGTGGAGACCCAGTACTTC
TRBD1,TRBV4-1,-,TRBJ1-1,CASSQSRGTEAFF,TGCGCCAGCAGCCAATCCAGGGGGACTGAAGCTTTCTTT
-,TRBV29-1,-,TRBJ2-7,CSVEGGRDYEQYF,TGCAGCGTTGAGGGGGGTCGGGACTACGAGCAGTACTTC
-,TRBV6-1,few,TRBJ1-2,CASRHRADGYTF,TGTGCCAGCAGGCATCGCGCCGATGGCTACACCTTC
TRBD1,TRBV20-1,-,TRBJ2-7,CSATNPGQGGYEQYF,TGCAGTGCTACGAATCCGGGACAGGGTGGCTACGAGCAGTACTTC
TRBD1,TRBV20-1,-,TRBJ2-6,CSARILGTGSGANGLTF,TGCAGTGCTAGAATCTTGGGGACAGGCTCTGGGGCCAACGGCCTGACTTTC
-,TRBV6-5,few,TRBJ2-1,CASSSQQGGIDEQFF,TGTGCCAGCAGTTCCCAACAGGGTGGTATAGATGAGCAGTTCTTC
TRBD2,TRBV10-1,-,TRBJ2-1,CASSDSGTSNNEQFF,TGCGCCAGCAGTGACTCCGGGACTAGCAACAATGAGCAGTTCTTC
-,TRBV20-1,-,TRBJ1-2,CSARDTGPTNNYGYTF,TGCAGTGCTAGAGATACTGGACCTACTAATAACTATGGCTACACCTTC
-,TRBV6-5,few,TRBJ2-7,CASSYSNEGEEQYF,TGTGCCAGCAGTTACTCGAATGAGGGTGAGGAGCAGTACTTC
-,TRBV10-2,-,TRBJ2-7,CASSPKGTPGNEQYF,TGCGCCAGCAGTCCTAAAGGGACACCCGGGAACGAGCAGTACTTC
-,TRBV12-3/TRBV12-4,few,TRBJ1-2,CASSSPRQARANYGYTF,TGTGCCAGCAGTTCCCCAAGACAGGCCAGAGCTAACTATGGCTACACCTTC
TRBD2,TRBV12-3/TRBV12-4,-,TRBJ2-3,CASSLPSGVANADTQYF,TGTGCCAGCAGTTTACCTAGCGGGGTTGCTAACGCAGATACGCAGTATTTT
-,TRBV7-9,-,TRBJ2-3,CASSFEEQDTQYF,TGTGCCAGCAGCTTTGAGGAACAAGATACGCAGTATTTT
-,TRBV12-3/TRBV12-4,few,TRBJ2-3,CASRPDRLTDTQYF,TGTGCCAGCAGACCCGACAGGTTAACAGATACGCAGTATTTT
-,TRBV6-5,few,TRBJ1-4,CASSFHREGHEKLFF,TGTGCCAGCAGTTTCCACAGGGAAGGGCATGAAAAACTGTTTTTT
-,TRBV20-1,-,TRBJ2-2,CSARSRRSTGELFF,TGCAGTGCTCGCTCGCGACGGAGCACCGGGGAGCTGTTTTTT
-,TRBV5-1,-,TRBJ2-7,CASSFTGRAYEQYF,TGCGCCAGCAGCTTTACAGGACGGGCCTACGAGCAGTACTTC
-,TRBV27,few,TRBJ2-3,CASSLTGLPTDTQYF,TGTGCCAGCAGCCTTACGGGACTCCCTACAGATACGCAGTATTTT
TRBD2,TRBV5-4,-,TRBJ2-3,CASSLGTSGGRTDTQYF,TGTGCCAGCAGCTTGGGGACTAGCGGGGGGCGTACAGATACGCAGTATTTT
TRBD2,TRBV6-1,-,TRBJ2-1,CASSPNGLAGGLREQFF,TGTGCCAGCAGCCCCAACGGCCTAGCGGGGGGGCTAAGGGAGCAGTTCTTC
TRBD2,TRBV20-1,-,TRBJ2-7,CSARDSGGATYEQYF,TGCAGTGCTAGAGATAGCGGGGGAGCAACCTACGAGCAGTACTTC
-,TRBV6-5,few,TRBJ1-5,CASSYSDGSNQPQHF,TGTGCCAGCAGTTACTCGGACGGTAGCAATCAGCCCCAGCATTTT
-,TRBV20-1,many,TRBJ2-1,CSASADSYNEQFF,TGCAGTGCTAGTGCTGACAGCTACAATGAGCAGTTCTTC
-,TRBV12-3/TRBV12-4,-,TRBJ1-3,CASTTRDGGNTIYF,TGTGCCAGCACCACCCGGGACGGAGGAAACACCATATATTTT
-,TRBV20-1,few,TRBJ1-2,CSARVGAGGYTF,TGCAGTGCTAGAGTCGGGGCTGGTGGCTACACCTTC
TRBD1,TRBV4-2,-,TRBJ2-1,CASSQPGQGENEQFF,TGTGCCAGCAGCCAACCGGGACAGGGGGAGAATGAGCAGTTCTTC